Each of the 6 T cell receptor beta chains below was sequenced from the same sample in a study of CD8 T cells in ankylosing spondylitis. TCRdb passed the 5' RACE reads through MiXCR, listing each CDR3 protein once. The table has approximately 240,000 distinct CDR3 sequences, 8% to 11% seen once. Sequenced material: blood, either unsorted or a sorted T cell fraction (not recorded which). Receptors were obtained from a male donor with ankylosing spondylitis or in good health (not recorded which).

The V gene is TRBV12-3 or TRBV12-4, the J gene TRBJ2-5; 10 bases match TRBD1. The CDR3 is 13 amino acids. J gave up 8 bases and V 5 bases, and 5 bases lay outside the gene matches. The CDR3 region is CASSPRTGGTQYF. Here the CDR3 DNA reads TGTGCCAGCAGTCCTCGGACAGGGGGAACCCAGTACTTC.

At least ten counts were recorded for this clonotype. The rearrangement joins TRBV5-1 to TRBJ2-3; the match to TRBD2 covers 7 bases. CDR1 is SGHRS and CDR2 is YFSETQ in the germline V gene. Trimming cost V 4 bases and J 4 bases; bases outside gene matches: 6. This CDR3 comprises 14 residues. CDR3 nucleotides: TGCGCCAGCAGCCCAGTGGCGGGAGCAGATACGCAGTATTTT. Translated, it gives CASSPVAGADTQYF.

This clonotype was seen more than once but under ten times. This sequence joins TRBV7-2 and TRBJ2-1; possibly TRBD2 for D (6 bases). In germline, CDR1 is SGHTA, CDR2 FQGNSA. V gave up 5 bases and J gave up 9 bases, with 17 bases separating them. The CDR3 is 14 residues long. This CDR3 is CASSTGTPTSEQFF. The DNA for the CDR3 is TGTGCCAGCAGCACTGGGACTCCAACGTCTGAGCAGTTCTTC.

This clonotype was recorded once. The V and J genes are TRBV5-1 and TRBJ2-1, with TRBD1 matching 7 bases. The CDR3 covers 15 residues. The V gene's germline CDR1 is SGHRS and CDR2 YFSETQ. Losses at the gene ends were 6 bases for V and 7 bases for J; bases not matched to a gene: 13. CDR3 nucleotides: TGCGCCAGCACCTATCTTGACAGGGTAGGTAATGAGCAGTTCTTC. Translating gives CASTYLDRVGNEQFF.

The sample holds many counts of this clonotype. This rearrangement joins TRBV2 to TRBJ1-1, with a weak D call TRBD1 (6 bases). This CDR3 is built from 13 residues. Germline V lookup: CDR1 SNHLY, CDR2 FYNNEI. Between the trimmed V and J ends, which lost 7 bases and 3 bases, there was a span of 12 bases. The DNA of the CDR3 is TGTGCCAGCACCACGACAGGTGACACTGAAGCTTTCTTT. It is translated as CASTTTGDTEAFF.

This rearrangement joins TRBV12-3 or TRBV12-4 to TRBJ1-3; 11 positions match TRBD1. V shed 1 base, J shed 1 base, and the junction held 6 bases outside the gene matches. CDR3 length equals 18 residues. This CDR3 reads CASSLGTGGAGSGNTIYF. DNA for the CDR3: TGTGCCAGCAGTTTAGGGACAGGGGGCGCAGGGTCTGGAAACACCATATATTTT.